A selection of T cell receptor beta chains follows, all from one sample in a study of T cell responses to AZD1222 COVID-19 vaccine. TCRdb keeps only in-frame clones here, not all; method: immunoSEQ multiplex PCR. The table shows about 85,000 clones, with roughly 87% occurring only once. The material sequenced was peripheral blood, taken on day 0 of AZD1222 vaccination. All receptors derive from an adult in good health. CDR3s include the opening cysteine and the closing phenylalanine or tryptophan. The order of the fields is clone size, D gene, V gene, J gene, CDR3 protein, CDR3 DNA. A D gene is named only where the DNA matches it firmly. Clone size is stated in some rows and not others, as once, few, many or a class when expanded.

NA	NA	TRBV24-1	TRBJ1-1	CATSDSSRITEAFF	TGTGCCACCAGTGATTCGAGTCGGATCACTGAAGCTTTCTTT
NA	NA	TRBV7-8	TRBJ1-5	CASSGRRQGFQPQHF	TGTGCCAGCAGCGGTAGGAGGCAGGGTTTTCAGCCCCAGCATTTT
few	TRBD1	TRBV27	TRBJ1-6	CASSLTGTGNSPLHF	TGTGCCAGCAGTTTAACCGGGACAGGGAATTCACCCCTCCACTTT
NA	TRBD1	TRBV16	TRBJ1-5	CASSQGTGSTQPQHF	TGTGCCAGCAGCCAAGGGACAGGGTCGACTCAGCCCCAGCATTTT
NA	NA	TRBV5-5	TRBJ2-3	CASSYGAGEIADTQYF	TGTGCCAGCAGCTATGGGGCAGGGGAAATCGCAGATACGCAGTATTTT
NA	NA	TRBV7-2	TRBJ1-5	CASSAEGWGNQPQHF	TGTGCCAGCAGCGCCGAGGGGTGGGGCAATCAGCCCCAGCATTTT
NA	NA	TRBV5-4	TRBJ2-5	CASSETGKAETQYF	TGTGCCAGCAGTGAAACTGGAAAGGCAGAGACCCAGTACTTC
NA	NA	TRBV7-2	TRBJ2-7	CASRRDRRGFEQYF	TGTGCCAGCCGTAGGGATAGACGTGGTTTCGAGCAGTACTTC
medium-sized	NA	TRBV3-1/TRBV3-2	TRBJ2-7	CASSPDPGRSYEQYF	TGTGCCAGCAGCCCCGACCCGGGTCGGTCCTACGAGCAGTACTTC
NA	NA	TRBV27	TRBJ2-5	CASASLDNQETQYF	TGTGCCAGCGCTTCCTTGGACAATCAAGAGACCCAGTACTTC
NA	TRBD2	TRBV2	TRBJ2-3	CASSTVGLAGGQATQYF	TGTGCCAGCAGTACGGTCGGACTAGCGGGGGGTCAGGCTACGCAGTATTTT
NA	NA	TRBV29-1	TRBJ2-5	CSAPPSGRWEETQYF	TGCAGCGCCCCCCCCAGCGGACGGTGGGAAGAGACCCAGTACTTC
NA	NA	TRBV5-8	TRBJ1-5	CASSLRGQPQHF	TGTGCCAGCAGCCTTAGGGGTCAGCCCCAGCATTTT
NA	NA	TRBV9	TRBJ1-3	CASSHRVTNTIYF	TGTGCCAGCAGCCACAGGGTGACAAACACCATATATTTT
NA	TRBD1	TRBV28	TRBJ2-7	CASSRQGAGYEQYF	TGTGCCAGCAGTCGACAGGGGGCTGGATACGAGCAGTACTTC
once	NA	TRBV6-5	TRBJ2-7	CASSVWSGAYEQYF	TGTGCCAGCAGCGTATGGAGCGGAGCCTACGAGCAGTACTTC
NA	TRBD1	TRBV27	TRBJ1-1	CASSLARGLYTEAFF	TGTGCCAGCAGTTTGGCCAGGGGGTTGTACACTGAAGCTTTCTTT
NA	TRBD1	TRBV19	TRBJ2-7	CASSIETGGSYEQYF	TGTGCCAGTAGTATAGAAACAGGGGGTTCCTACGAGCAGTACTTC
once	TRBD2	TRBV28	TRBJ2-5	CASSFELAGEETQYF	TGTGCCAGCAGTTTCGAACTAGCGGGAGAGGAGACCCAGTACTTC
NA	NA	TRBV4-2	TRBJ2-7	CASSPFWGGSGTDEQYF	TGTGCCAGCAGCCCGTTTTGGGGCGGGTCCGGAACGGACGAGCAGTACTTC
NA	NA	TRBV7-2	TRBJ2-7	CASSPVRAGSYEQYF	TGTGCCAGCAGCCCTGTCCGGGCAGGGTCCTACGAGCAGTACTTC
NA	NA	TRBV28	TRBJ1-5	CASLQSNSNQPQHF	TGTGCCAGCCTCCAGAGTAATAGCAATCAGCCCCAGCATTTT
NA	NA	TRBV28	TRBJ1-1	CASSPAASGMPEAFF	TGTGCCAGCAGTCCTGCGGCATCAGGGATGCCTGAAGCTTTCTTT
NA	NA	TRBV3-1/TRBV3-2	TRBJ1-3	CASSPSPDPGNTIYF	TGTGCCAGCAGCCCGTCTCCCGACCCGGGAAACACCATATATTTT
NA	NA	TRBV9	TRBJ2-5	CASSAGSQETQYF	TGTGCCAGCAGCGCGGGATCTCAAGAGACCCAGTACTTC
NA	TRBD1	TRBV28	TRBJ2-1	CASNPGQGYNDEQFF	TGTGCCAGCAACCCGGGACAGGGTTATAACGATGAGCAGTTCTTC
NA	NA	TRBV28	TRBJ2-3	CASSQTGPSTDTQYF	TGTGCCAGCAGCCAGACAGGCCCTAGCACAGATACGCAGTATTTT
once	TRBD2	TRBV5-5	TRBJ2-1	CASSLVLAGPYNEQFF	TGTGCCAGCAGCTTGGTTCTAGCGGGACCCTACAATGAGCAGTTCTTC
NA	NA	TRBV27	TRBJ2-5	CASSALIRGRETQYF	TGTGCCAGCTCCGCCCTGATCAGGGGCCGGGAGACCCAGTACTTC
NA	NA	TRBV7-9	TRBJ2-1	CASSVYNEQFF	TGTGCCAGCAGCGTGTACAATGAGCAGTTCTTC
NA	NA	TRBV27	TRBJ2-1	CASRIVGPYNEQFF	TGTGCCAGCCGCATAGTAGGTCCCTACAATGAGCAGTTCTTC
NA	TRBD1	TRBV13	TRBJ2-7	CASSASGTGDHEQYF	TGTGCCAGCAGCGCCTCCGGGACAGGGGACCACGAGCAGTACTTC
NA	NA	TRBV5-4	TRBJ1-1	CASSYRANTEAFF	TGTGCCAGCAGTTACAGGGCGAACACTGAAGCTTTCTTT
once	TRBD1	TRBV7-3	TRBJ2-7	CASSLTGGSYEQYF	TGTGCCAGCAGCTTGACAGGGGGGTCCTACGAGCAGTACTTC
NA	TRBD2	TRBV30	TRBJ2-1	CAWETSVYNEQFF	TGTGCCTGGGAGACTAGCGTCTACAATGAGCAGTTCTTC
NA	NA	TRBV2	TRBJ1-6	CASSEERESPLHF	TGTGCCAGCAGTGAAGAGAGAGAATCGCCCCTCCACTTT